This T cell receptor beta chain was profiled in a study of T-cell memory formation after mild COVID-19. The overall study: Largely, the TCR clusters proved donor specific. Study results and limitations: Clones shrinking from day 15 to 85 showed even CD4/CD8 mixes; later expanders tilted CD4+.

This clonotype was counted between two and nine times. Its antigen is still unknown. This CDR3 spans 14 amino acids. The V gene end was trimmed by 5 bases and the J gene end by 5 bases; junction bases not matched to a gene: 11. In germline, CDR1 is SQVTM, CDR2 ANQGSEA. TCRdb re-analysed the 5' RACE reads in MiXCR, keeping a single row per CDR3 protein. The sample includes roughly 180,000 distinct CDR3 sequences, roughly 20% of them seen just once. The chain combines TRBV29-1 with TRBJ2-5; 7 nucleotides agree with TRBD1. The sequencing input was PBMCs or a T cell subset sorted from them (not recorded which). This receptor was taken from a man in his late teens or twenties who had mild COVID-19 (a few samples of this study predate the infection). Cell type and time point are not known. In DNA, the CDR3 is TGCAGCGTTCTCGGACAGGCTCTTTCTGAGACCCAGTACTTC. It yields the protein CSVLGQALSETQYF.